This is a list of T cell receptor beta chains from one sample in a study of T-cell reconstitution after alpha-beta-depleted transplantation in children. TCRdb independently ran MiXCR on the PCR reads; one entry per CDR3 protein. This table has approximately 650,000 distinct CDR3 sequences, about 12% appearing once. The sequenced sample was PBMCs, obtained before TCRalphabeta/CD19-depleted stem cell transplant. The receptors originated from a girl aged 2 to 9 with congenital amegakaryocytic thrombocytopenia, due to receive a stem cell transplant. The conserved cysteine and the conserved F or W are not part of the CDR3 here. Each record gives: V gene, D gene, CDR3 protein. A D gene is named only where the DNA matches it firmly.

>TRBV7-2|NA
ASSPSPPDCYEQY
>TRBV27|NA
ASSFPQGELF
>TRBV27|TRBD2
ASSLLPLAGRQETQY
>TRBV20-1|TRBD2
SARGREGRDETQY
>TRBV30|NA
AWSDRIEAF
>TRBV27|TRBD2
ASSLLGLAGIGNEQF
>TRBV7-9|TRBD2
ASSSVSGRNRETQY
>TRBV20-1|TRBD2
SARDGSGSFYNEQF
>TRBV20-1|TRBD1
SAPNGQGPGELF
>TRBV20-1|NA
SARGPVNTEAF
>TRBV20-1|TRBD1
SARGGQGSEKLF
>TRBV12-3/TRBV12-4|NA
ASSRPGSGNQPQH
>TRBV5-1|TRBD1
ASSVGDRGPLNTQY
>TRBV5-1|NA
ASSVTGYVETQY
>TRBV4-1|NA
ASSQAWPVGRDGYT
>TRBV5-6|NA
ASSLEGRADTQY
>TRBV7-2|NA
ASSLGLPSNNEQF
>TRBV19|NA
ASTPGDFQETQY
>TRBV5-6|NA
ASSLISAVQETQY
>TRBV4-2|TRBD2
ASSQDQTSGNYEQY
>TRBV5-1|TRBD2
ASAQGLAGTTGETQY
>TRBV6-1|NA
ASSTGVGPSTDTQY
>TRBV7-8|TRBD1
ASSPITGTGNTGELF